Below are 2 T cell receptor beta chains sequenced from a single sample in a study of blood T cell repertoires in COVID-19. Repertoires were generated with immunoSEQ multiplex PCR, while TCRdb's copy carries only in-frame clones and drops some. The top ten clones hold under 2.5% of a sample with some 460,000 clones, about 85% of them seen once. Sequenced material: PBMCs or T cells enriched from blood (not recorded which). The receptors were gathered from a young woman with acute COVID-19.

The gene calls are TRBV7-3 and TRBJ1-3, with 8 bases lining up with TRBD1. V gave up 2 bases and J gave up 2 bases; unmatched junction bases: 17. CDR1 and CDR2 (germline): SGHTA, FQGTGA. CDR3 length: 20 residues. The CDR3 is CASSLRWRDRSRRTGNTIYF. The CDR3 DNA reads TGTGCCAGCAGCTTACGGTGGCGGGACAGGAGCCGCCGGACTGGAAACACCATATATTTT.

The chain combines TRBV11-2 with TRBJ2-7; D perhaps matches TRBD1 (6 bases). Germline-derived CDR1 and CDR2 are SGHAT and FQNNGV. This CDR3 is built from 14 residues. Trimming took off 5 bases at V and 6 bases at J, with 17 bases between the two ends. CDR3 protein: CASSLTGSHAEQYF. Here the CDR3 DNA reads TGTGCCAGCAGCCTCACAGGGTCGCATGCCGAGCAGTACTTC.